This TCR beta chain was sequenced during a study of T cells in tuberculosis. Study-wide context: Samples predate treatment or fall within its first 7 days.

Only in-frame clones appear in the TCRdb table, and some are missing; sequencing was by immunoSEQ multiplex PCR. The table lists over 30,000 clones, 90% to 95% of them singletons. This clone was recorded only once. The CDR3 runs to 15 residues. The V gene's germline CDR1 is MNHEY and CDR2 SMNVEV (reference sequence). Unmatched junction bases numbered 9, after V lost 6 bases and J lost 7 bases. Indicated time point: new active TB diagnosis, blood taken before or within 7 days of starting treatment. The rearrangement links TRBV27 to TRBJ1-5; TRBD1 agrees at 10 bases. The sequence came from an adult with tuberculosis. Sample: PBMCs, taken at tuberculosis diagnosis. CDR3 sequence (DNA): TGTGCCAGCAGCAATTCGGGACAGGGGTGGCAGCCCCAGCATTTT. Translated, it gives CASSNSGQGWQPQHF.